This T cell receptor (beta chain) appears in the sequencing data of a study of Graves' ophthalmopathy and Graves' hyperthyroidism. Study summary: At the time of initial diagnosis and before any treatment, peripheral blood was collected.

Per the germline V gene, CDR1 is LNHDA and CDR2 is SQIVND (reference sequence). V dropped 1 base and J dropped 3; count of bases not matched to a gene: 7. The CDR3 loop spans 16 amino acids. Ophthalmopathy donors' eye disease showed moderate-to-severe activity, CAS of at least 3, NOSPECS of at least 4 and duration under 3 months. Many counts were recorded for this clonotype. Scientists amplified the TCR beta CDR3 regions from RNA transcripts. HTBI primers served in a first-round RT-PCR, which a second-round multiplex PCR followed. Each CDR3 protein is one row after TCRdb ran MiXCR on the multiplex PCR reads. The repertoire holds roughly 230,000 distinct CDR3 sequences, with approximately 21% as singletons.

Sequencing input: peripheral blood. The chain couples TRBV19 to TRBJ1-1, with TRBD1 identical over 8 bases. The sequence was obtained from a woman between 45 and 65 years old with Graves' ophthalmopathy. The CDR3 protein is CASSIGQGTVDTEAFF. For the CDR3, the DNA is TGTGCCAGTAGTATAGGACAGGGGACTGTCGACACTGAAGCTTTCTTT.